This is a list of T cell receptor beta chains from one sample in a study of human T cells and chemical hapten exposure. TCRdb processed the RACE reads anew with MiXCR; each CDR3 protein has one entry. The top ten clones hold 4.5% to 6.5% of a sample with roughly 32,000 distinct CDR3 sequences, 5% to 6% of them seen once. Sequencing used whole blood, obtained in connection with sensitization to the hapten diphenylcyclopropenone (DPC). The receptors come from a man aged 30 to 39 with alopecia areata. Some clones in this sample may be carry-over from other donors' samples. Both conserved end residues are part of each CDR3. Each record gives: V gene, D gene, J gene, clone size, CDR3 length, CDR3 DNA, CDR3 protein. A D gene is named only where the DNA matches it firmly. Rows give clone size only sometimes, using once, few, many, or a class for an expanded clone.

V: TRBV4-1
D: TRBD2
J: TRBJ2-1
size: many
length: 17
DNA: TGCGCCAGCAGCCAAGACGGGACTATCAACTCCTACAATGAGCAGTTCTTC
CDR3: CASSQDGTINSYNEQFF

V: TRBV27
D: -
J: TRBJ1-5
size: many
length: 14
DNA: TGTGCCAGCAGTTTAAGGGTGGGCAATCAGCCCCAGCATTTT
CDR3: CASSLRVGNQPQHF

V: TRBV4-3
D: -
J: TRBJ2-2
size: many
length: 16
DNA: TGCGCCAGCAGCCACTCCGGGACGGGGAACACCGGGGAGCTGTTTTTT
CDR3: CASSHSGTGNTGELFF

V: TRBV6-2/TRBV6-3
D: TRBD1
J: TRBJ1-6
size: many
length: 15
DNA: TGTGCCAGCAGTTACTCGGGACAGGGCGGCTCACCCCTCCACTTT
CDR3: CASSYSGQGGSPLHF

V: TRBV23-1
D: -
J: TRBJ2-7
size: many
length: 19
DNA: TGCGCCAGCAGTCAACTTCCCAGGGTCGGGTGGCCGATGCGCTACGAGCAGTACTTC
CDR3: CASSQLPRVGWPMRYEQYF

V: TRBV20-1
D: -
J: TRBJ2-2
size: many
length: 16
DNA: TGCAGTGCTAGAGATCCGTACGAAGGAGACGCCGGGGAGCTGTTTTTT
CDR3: CSARDPYEGDAGELFF

V: TRBV6-5
D: TRBD2
J: TRBJ2-2
size: many
length: 16
DNA: TGTGCCAGCAGTTACAAGGGAGCGGGGGGTACCGGGGAGCTGTTTTTT
CDR3: CASSYKGAGGTGELFF

V: TRBV7-2
D: -
J: TRBJ2-1
size: many
length: 15
DNA: TGTGCCAGCAGCCCCGCGGGACTCAACTACAATGAGCAGTTCTTC
CDR3: CASSPAGLNYNEQFF

V: TRBV10-1
D: TRBD2
J: TRBJ2-7
size: many
length: 16
DNA: TGCGCCAGCAGTGACCTCGGACTAGCGGGAGACTACGAGCAGTACTTC
CDR3: CASSDLGLAGDYEQYF

V: TRBV19
D: -
J: TRBJ1-1
size: many
length: 14
DNA: TGTGCCAGTAGTTCCCGCTACGAAGGCACTGAAGCTTTCTTT
CDR3: CASSSRYEGTEAFF

V: TRBV14
D: TRBD2
J: TRBJ2-3
size: many
length: 15
DNA: TGTGCCAGCAGCGGGCGGGGGGGCCGGAGAGATACGCAGTATTTT
CDR3: CASSGRGGRRDTQYF

V: TRBV14
D: -
J: TRBJ2-1
size: many
length: 14
DNA: TGTGCCAGCAGCCTAAACCCCTCCTACAATGAGCAGTTCTTC
CDR3: CASSLNPSYNEQFF

V: TRBV20-1
D: TRBD1
J: TRBJ2-4
size: few
length: 12
DNA: TGCAGTGCTAGAGACCGGGGACAGGGAGAGTACTTC
CDR3: CSARDRGQGEYF

V: TRBV7-2
D: TRBD1
J: TRBJ1-1
size: many
length: 15
DNA: TGTGCCAGCAGCTTTACCGGGACAGGAACCACTGAAGCTTTCTTT
CDR3: CASSFTGTGTTEAFF

V: TRBV12-3/TRBV12-4
D: -
J: TRBJ2-3
size: many
length: 12
DNA: TGTGCCAGCAGACTTTTAGGGGATACGCAGTATTTT
CDR3: CASRLLGDTQYF

V: TRBV12-3/TRBV12-4
D: -
J: TRBJ1-5
size: many
length: 13
DNA: TGTGCCAGCAGTCCATCAGGGTTTCAGCCCCAGCATTTT
CDR3: CASSPSGFQPQHF

V: TRBV7-8
D: TRBD1
J: TRBJ1-4
size: -
length: 16
DNA: TGTGCCAGCAGCTCCGAGGACAGGTTGATTAATGAAAAACTGTTTTTT
CDR3: CASSSEDRLINEKLFF

V: TRBV6-5
D: -
J: TRBJ2-7
size: few
length: 13
DNA: TGTGCCAGCAACCCGAGGGGAGGCTACGAGCAGTACTTC
CDR3: CASNPRGGYEQYF

V: TRBV10-3
D: -
J: TRBJ1-5
size: many
length: 13
DNA: TGTGCCATCAGTCGGGCAGAGAGGCAGCCCCAGCATTTT
CDR3: CAISRAERQPQHF

V: TRBV20-1
D: -
J: TRBJ1-1
size: many
length: 12
DNA: TGCAGTGCTAGAGAGGGAAAAACTGAAGCTTTCTTT
CDR3: CSAREGKTEAFF

V: TRBV20-1
D: TRBD1
J: TRBJ2-1
size: many
length: 13
DNA: TGCAGTGCTCCGGGACAGGGGATCAATGAGCAGTTCTTC
CDR3: CSAPGQGINEQFF

V: TRBV5-1
D: TRBD1
J: TRBJ2-1
size: many
length: 16
DNA: TGCGCCAGCAGCGGGGGACAGCCCAGCTCCTACAATGAGCAGTTCTTC
CDR3: CASSGGQPSSYNEQFF

V: TRBV20-1
D: -
J: TRBJ2-2
size: many
length: 17
DNA: TGCAGTGCTAGTTGGGCAAGTGTCAAAGGGGACACCGGGGAGCTGTTTTTT
CDR3: CSASWASVKGDTGELFF

V: TRBV25-1
D: TRBD2
J: TRBJ2-5
size: many
length: 17
DNA: TGTGCCAGCAGTGCAATCCGTAGCGGGAGTTTTGCAGAGACCCAGTACTTC
CDR3: CASSAIRSGSFAETQYF

V: TRBV5-1
D: -
J: TRBJ2-2
size: many
length: 13
DNA: TGCGCCAGCAGCTTGGACATCACCGGGGAGCTGTTTTTT
CDR3: CASSLDITGELFF

V: TRBV4-2
D: -
J: TRBJ1-5
size: many
length: 15
DNA: TGTGCCAGCAGCCCGCAGGGGAGGATCAATCAGCCCCAGCATTTT
CDR3: CASSPQGRINQPQHF

V: TRBV7-2
D: -
J: TRBJ1-5
size: many
length: 15
DNA: TGTGCCAGCAGCTCTCAGGCGGAGGGGGGCCAGCCCCAGCATTTT
CDR3: CASSSQAEGGQPQHF

V: TRBV29-1
D: -
J: TRBJ2-1
size: -
length: 13
DNA: TGCAGCGTTGATTACCAGCTATACAATGAGCAGTTCTTC
CDR3: CSVDYQLYNEQFF

V: TRBV6-1
D: -
J: TRBJ1-5
size: many
length: 18
DNA: TGTGCCAGCAGCCAACCGTTAAGGACAGTGGGAAGCAATCAGCCCCAGCATTTT
CDR3: CASSQPLRTVGSNQPQHF

V: TRBV3-1
D: TRBD2
J: TRBJ2-1
size: many
length: 15
DNA: TGTGCCAGCAGCCCCGGGACTAGCGGGGGGAATGAGCAGTTCTTC
CDR3: CASSPGTSGGNEQFF

V: TRBV25-1
D: -
J: TRBJ2-7
size: -
length: 19
DNA: TGTGCCAGCAGTGTCGATGGGACGGACACCCCTTGGGGTTCCTACGAGCAGTACTTC
CDR3: CASSVDGTDTPWGSYEQYF

V: TRBV12-3/TRBV12-4
D: TRBD1
J: TRBJ1-5
size: many
length: 16
DNA: TGTGCCAGCAGCGGGACAGGGGGGACGGGCAATCAGCCCCAGCATTTT
CDR3: CASSGTGGTGNQPQHF

V: TRBV5-1
D: -
J: TRBJ1-1
size: many
length: 15
DNA: TGCGCCAGCAGCTTGGCCGATGGGCTAGGCACTGAAGCTTTCTTT
CDR3: CASSLADGLGTEAFF

V: TRBV29-1
D: -
J: TRBJ1-1
size: many
length: 12
DNA: TGCAGCGTTAGAAGGGGGGACACTGAAGCTTTCTTT
CDR3: CSVRRGDTEAFF

V: TRBV12-3/TRBV12-4
D: -
J: TRBJ1-1
size: many
length: 12
DNA: TGTGCCAGCAGGAAGACAGGTTCGGGTGCTTTCTTT
CDR3: CASRKTGSGAFF

V: TRBV11-2
D: -
J: TRBJ1-2
size: many
length: 14
DNA: TGTGCCAGCAGCTTAGATCAGAGCTACTATGGCTACACCTTC
CDR3: CASSLDQSYYGYTF

V: TRBV6-6
D: -
J: TRBJ1-4
size: many
length: 12
DNA: TGTGCCAGCAAGGGAACAGATGAAAAACTGTTTTTT
CDR3: CASKGTDEKLFF

V: TRBV10-3
D: -
J: TRBJ2-5
size: many
length: 11
DNA: TGTGCCATCCGAGGGAGCGAGACCCAGTACTTC
CDR3: CAIRGSETQYF

V: TRBV7-9
D: TRBD2
J: TRBJ2-3
size: many
length: 17
DNA: TGTGCCAGCAGAACTATGTTGGGACTAACTAGCACAGATACGCAGTATTTT
CDR3: CASRTMLGLTSTDTQYF

V: TRBV2
D: TRBD2
J: TRBJ2-1
size: many
length: 13
DNA: TGTGCCACCACTAGCGGGAGGGCCAGTGAGCAGTTCTTC
CDR3: CATTSGRASEQFF

V: TRBV6-2/TRBV6-3
D: -
J: TRBJ1-2
size: many
length: 13
DNA: TGTGCCAGCAGTTACGGGAGCGGATACGGCTACACCTTC
CDR3: CASSYGSGYGYTF

V: TRBV5-4
D: -
J: TRBJ1-3
size: many
length: 15
DNA: TGTGCCAGCAGCTTGGATGGCAGCTCTGGAAACACCATATATTTT
CDR3: CASSLDGSSGNTIYF

V: TRBV5-5
D: TRBD1
J: TRBJ2-7
size: many
length: 14
DNA: TGTGCCAGCAGCTTTTCGGGGACAGGGACCGAGCAGTACTTC
CDR3: CASSFSGTGTEQYF

V: TRBV4-3
D: TRBD2
J: TRBJ2-3
size: many
length: 15
DNA: TGCGCCAGCAGCCAAGAAGCGACTAGCGGGGATACGCAGTATTTT
CDR3: CASSQEATSGDTQYF

V: TRBV5-1
D: -
J: TRBJ2-2
size: many
length: 16
DNA: TGCGCCAGCAGCTTGGCCGAACAGGGATACACCGGGGAGCTGTTTTTT
CDR3: CASSLAEQGYTGELFF

V: TRBV27
D: -
J: TRBJ2-7
size: many
length: 13
DNA: TGTGCCAGCAGTTTATCTAGGGCCTCCGAGCAGTACTTC
CDR3: CASSLSRASEQYF

V: TRBV4-3
D: -
J: TRBJ1-2
size: many
length: 17
DNA: TGCGCCAGCAGCCAAGATCTGATAGAGGGGCCTTACTATGGCTACACCTTC
CDR3: CASSQDLIEGPYYGYTF

V: TRBV11-2
D: -
J: TRBJ2-7
size: many
length: 14
DNA: TGTGCCAGCAGCCCCGACACAGTCTCCTACGAGCAGTACTTC
CDR3: CASSPDTVSYEQYF

V: TRBV28
D: -
J: TRBJ1-5
size: few
length: 13
DNA: TGTGCCAGCAGTTCCCCGGGGAATCAGCCCCAGCATTTT
CDR3: CASSSPGNQPQHF